Listed below are T cell receptor beta chains from one sample, sequenced in a study of CD8 T cells in ankylosing spondylitis. TCRdb re-derived calls from the 5' RACE reads in MiXCR, one entry per CDR3 protein. The table shows about 700,000 distinct CDR3 sequences, with about 20% occurring only once. Sequencing was performed on blood, either unsorted or a sorted T cell fraction (not recorded which). Receptor source: a male donor with ankylosing spondylitis. The CDR3 runs from the conserved cysteine through the conserved F or W. A D gene is named only where the DNA matches it firmly. The size field is filled for only some rows; it gives once, few, many or a size class.

TRBJ2-2 TRBV7-9 . . TGTGCCAGCACCCCCGTACCCGCCGGGTTGACCGGGGAGCTGTTTTTT CASTPVPAGLTGELFF
TRBJ1-4 TRBV12-3/TRBV12-4 TRBD1 few TGTGCCAGCAGTCCGCCGGGACAGCCTAATGAAAAACTGTTTTTT CASSPPGQPNEKLFF
TRBJ2-4 TRBV12-3/TRBV12-4 . . TGTGCCAGCAGTTTAGGTATCCCAAACATTCAGTACTTC CASSLGIPNIQYF
TRBJ2-7 TRBV6-6 TRBD1 once TGTGCCAGGCACAGGACAGGGGGACACGAGCAGTACTTC CARHRTGGHEQYF
TRBJ2-5 TRBV2 TRBD2 many TGTGCCAGCAGTAGGACTAGCGGGGGCCAAGAGACCCAGTACTTC CASSRTSGGQETQYF
TRBJ1-6 TRBV7-6 . few TGTGCCAGCAGCCCAGGCCTTGGGGATTCACCCCTCCACTTT CASSPGLGDSPLHF
TRBJ1-1 TRBV5-1 TRBD1 . TGCGCCAGCAGCACCCGGGACAGTAGATCCCCCAGGGCTTTCTTT CASSTRDSRSPRAFF
TRBJ2-7 TRBV5-1 TRBD1 . TGCGCCAGCAGCTTGGCAACATCCGGGACAGGTTTGTTCGAGCAGTACTTC CASSLATSGTGLFEQYF
TRBJ2-5 TRBV7-3 . . TGTGCCAGCAGCTTAAGTCCCCCCCAAGAGACCCAGTACTTC CASSLSPPQETQYF
TRBJ1-2 TRBV20-1 . . TGCAGTGGGGCTCAGCCCTATGGCTACACCTTC CSGAQPYGYTF
TRBJ2-3 TRBV10-3 TRBD2 . TGTGCCATCGGACTAGCGTTAGATACGCAGTATTTT CAIGLALDTQYF
TRBJ2-3 TRBV7-3 . few TGTGCCAGCAAGCCGCACACGGGGGCAGATACGCAGTATTTT CASKPHTGADTQYF
TRBJ2-5 TRBV3-1 TRBD2 many TGTGCCAGCAGCCAAGAAGGGGTAGCGGGGGGGCAAGAGACCCAGTACTTC CASSQEGVAGGQETQYF
TRBJ2-2 TRBV4-2 . . TGTGCCAGCAGCCCCCTCCTTATGGGGGGGCCCACCGGGGAGCTGTTTTTT CASSPLLMGGPTGELFF
TRBJ2-3 TRBV7-3 TRBD2 . TGTGCCAGCAGCCTTAGCGGGAGTGAGGGCACAGATACGCAGTATTTT CASSLSGSEGTDTQYF
TRBJ2-2 TRBV7-3 TRBD2 . TGTGCCAGCAGCCGGACTAGCGGGGGCACCGGGGAGCTGTTTTTT CASSRTSGGTGELFF
TRBJ1-1 TRBV20-1 . few TGCAGTGCCACGAGACAAGGCATGAACACTGAAGCTTTCTTT CSATRQGMNTEAFF
TRBJ1-1 TRBV20-1 . few TGCAGTGCTTGGACAGAGCAAGTCACTGAAGCTTTCTTT CSAWTEQVTEAFF
TRBJ2-5 TRBV28 . many TGTGCCAGCTCAGCGCCGAAAGAGACCCAGTACTTC CASSAPKETQYF
TRBJ2-5 TRBV20-1 TRBD2 few TGCAGTGCTAGTTATCCGGGACTAGCCGGAGGAGAGACCCAGTACTTC CSASYPGLAGGETQYF
TRBJ1-2 TRBV5-6 TRBD1 . TGTGCCAGCAGCTTACAGGGGGTTCACTATGGCTACACCTTC CASSLQGVHYGYTF
TRBJ2-5 TRBV2 . . TGTGCCAGCAGTCGACAGGAAGGGGGCCAAGAGACCCAGTACTTC CASSRQEGGQETQYF
TRBJ2-1 TRBV7-9 . few TGTGCCAGCAGCTTAGCGAATTGGGTGAATGAGCAGTTCTTC CASSLANWVNEQFF
TRBJ1-2 TRBV6-1 TRBD1 few TGTGCCAGCAGTATATCCGCGACAGGGGGCTCGAGGAGCTACACCTTC CASSISATGGSRSYTF
TRBJ2-5 TRBV6-2/TRBV6-3 . . TGTGCCAGCAGTTACTTCGGGAGTAGGCAAGAGACCCAGTACTTC CASSYFGSRQETQYF
TRBJ1-1 TRBV5-1 . . TGCGCCAGCAGCCTAGGACATGAAGCTTTCTTT CASSLGHEAFF
TRBJ2-7 TRBV7-9 . . TGTGCCAGCAGCTCTATATGGGCCGCAGACTCCTACGAGCAGTACTTC CASSSIWAADSYEQYF
TRBJ1-1 TRBV9 TRBD1 . TGTGCCAGCAGCCCACGACAGGGGCCGAAGAACACTGAAGCTTTCTTT CASSPRQGPKNTEAFF
TRBJ2-3 TRBV5-1 TRBD2 few TGCGCCAGCAGCTTGGCGGCGGGGGGGAAAGATACGCAGTATTTT CASSLAAGGKDTQYF
TRBJ1-1 TRBV6-1 . . TGTGCCAGCAGTGGCCGGGCCGCGGGGAACACTGAAGCTTTCTTT CASSGRAAGNTEAFF
TRBJ1-2 TRBV5-1 TRBD1 . TGCGCCAGCAGGGACAGGGGCGCAAGTGGCTATGGCTACACCTTC CASRDRGASGYGYTF
TRBJ2-7 TRBV7-9 . many TGTGCCAGCAGTTTATTGGGGGACGAGCAGTACTTC CASSLLGDEQYF
TRBJ1-5 TRBV20-1 TRBD1 . TGCAGTGCTAGAGCCGACAGGGGTAGCAATCAGCCCCAGCATTTT CSARADRGSNQPQHF
TRBJ2-5 TRBV11-2 TRBD1 once TGTGCCAGCAGCTCGACTTCCGGGACAGGGCAAGAGACCCAGTACTTC CASSSTSGTGQETQYF
TRBJ1-1 TRBV11-3 TRBD1 few TGTGCCAGCAACTCGGACAGGGGGAACACTGAAGCTTTCTTT CASNSDRGNTEAFF
TRBJ2-1 TRBV2 . . TGTGCCAGCAGCGGGGGACTCAACCTATACAATGAGCAGTTCTTC CASSGGLNLYNEQFF
TRBJ2-5 TRBV3-1 . few TGTGCCAGCAGCCCGACTAGCCAAGAGACCCAGTACTTC CASSPTSQETQYF
TRBJ2-7 TRBV29-1 . . TGCAGCGTGAGAGGACAGCTCTACGAGCAGTACTTC CSVRGQLYEQYF
TRBJ2-1 TRBV5-6 TRBD1 . TGTGCCAGCAGCCCAGGGACAGGGTTGGGTTACAATGAGCAGTTCTTC CASSPGTGLGYNEQFF
TRBJ2-2 TRBV3-1 . . TGTGCCAGCAGCCAGGGGGATTACGGGAACACCGGGGAGCTGTTTTTT CASSQGDYGNTGELFF
TRBJ1-1 TRBV29-1 . . TGCAGCGGTTGGGGTGAGGGCCGCACTGGGGCTGAAGCTTTCTTT CSGWGEGRTGAEAFF
TRBJ2-3 TRBV5-1 . many TGTGCCAGCAGCTTAGAGGGGGGCACAGATACGCAGTATTTT CASSLEGGTDTQYF
TRBJ2-3 TRBV29-1 TRBD1 few TGCAGCGTAGAGAAACCGGGACAGGACGCTAATACGCAGTATTTT CSVEKPGQDANTQYF
TRBJ2-1 TRBV11-1 TRBD2 . TGTGCCAGCAGCTTAACTAGCGGAGAATACAATGAGCAGTTCTTC CASSLTSGEYNEQFF
TRBJ1-5 TRBV18 . . TGTGCCAGCTCATCCGACAGAAGCAATCAGCCCCAGCATTTT CASSSDRSNQPQHF
TRBJ1-3 TRBV20-1 TRBD1 . TGCAGTGCTAGAGGGGGACAGGGCACGATGGGCCCCATAGGAAACACCATATATTTT CSARGGQGTMGPIGNTIYF